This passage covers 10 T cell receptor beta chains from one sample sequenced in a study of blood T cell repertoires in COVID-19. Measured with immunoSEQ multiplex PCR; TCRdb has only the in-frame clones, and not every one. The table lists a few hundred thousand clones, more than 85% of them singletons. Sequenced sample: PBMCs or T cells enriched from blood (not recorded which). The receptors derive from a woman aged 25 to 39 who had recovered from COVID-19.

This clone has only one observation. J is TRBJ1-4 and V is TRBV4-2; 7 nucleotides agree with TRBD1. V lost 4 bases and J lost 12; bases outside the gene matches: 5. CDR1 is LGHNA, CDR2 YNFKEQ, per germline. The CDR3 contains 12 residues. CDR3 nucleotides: TGTGCCAGCAGCCCCCAGGGGGTCGAACTGTTTTTT. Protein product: CASSPQGVELFF.

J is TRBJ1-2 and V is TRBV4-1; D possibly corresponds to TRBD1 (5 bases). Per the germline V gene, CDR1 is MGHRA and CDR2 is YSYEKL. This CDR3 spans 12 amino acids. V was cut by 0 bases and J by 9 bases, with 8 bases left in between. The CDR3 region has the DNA TGCGCCAGCAGCCAAGATGACAGTAGCTACACCTTC. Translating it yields CASSQDDSSYTF.

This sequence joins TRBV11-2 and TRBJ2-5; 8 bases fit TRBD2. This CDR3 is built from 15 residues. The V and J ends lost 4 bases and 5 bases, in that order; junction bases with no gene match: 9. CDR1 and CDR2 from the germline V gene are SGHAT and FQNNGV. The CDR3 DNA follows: TGTGCCAGCAGCTCGGTGACTAGCGTTTGGGAGACCCAGTACTTC. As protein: CASSSVTSVWETQYF.

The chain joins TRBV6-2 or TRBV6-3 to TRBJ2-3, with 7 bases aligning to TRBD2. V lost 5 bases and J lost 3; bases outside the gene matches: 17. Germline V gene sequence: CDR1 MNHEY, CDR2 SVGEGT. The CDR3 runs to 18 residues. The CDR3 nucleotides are TGTGCCAGCAGTACCAAACAACCGGGGCCGGGAGGAACAGATACGCAGTATTTT. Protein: CASSTKQPGPGGTDTQYF.

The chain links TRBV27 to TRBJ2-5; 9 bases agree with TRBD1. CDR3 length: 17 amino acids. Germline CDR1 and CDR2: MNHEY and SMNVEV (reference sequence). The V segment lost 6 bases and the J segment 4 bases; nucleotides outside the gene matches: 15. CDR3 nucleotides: TGTGCCAGCAGCACACGAAGGGGACAGGGTCTAGGAGAGACCCAGTACTTC. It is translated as CASSTRRGQGLGETQYF.

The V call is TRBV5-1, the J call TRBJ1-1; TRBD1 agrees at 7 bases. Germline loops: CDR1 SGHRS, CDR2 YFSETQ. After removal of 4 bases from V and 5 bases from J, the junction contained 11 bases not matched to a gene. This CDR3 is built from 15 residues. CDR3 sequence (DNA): TGCGCCAGCAGCCCCGTCGACAGGGCGAGGACTGAAGCTTTCTTT. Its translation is CASSPVDRARTEAFF.

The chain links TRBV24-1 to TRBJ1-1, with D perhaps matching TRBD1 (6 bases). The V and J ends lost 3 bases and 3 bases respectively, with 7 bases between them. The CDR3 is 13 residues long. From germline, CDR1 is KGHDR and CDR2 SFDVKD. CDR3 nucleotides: TGTGCCACCAGTGATCACAGGGACACTGAAGCTTTCTTT. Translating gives CATSDHRDTEAFF.

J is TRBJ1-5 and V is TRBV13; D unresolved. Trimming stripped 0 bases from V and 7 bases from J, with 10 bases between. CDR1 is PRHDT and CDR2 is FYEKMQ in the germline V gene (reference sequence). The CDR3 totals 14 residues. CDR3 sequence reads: CASSLGPRGQPQHF. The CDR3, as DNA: TGTGCCAGCAGCTTAGGACCCCGAGGACAGCCCCAGCATTTT.

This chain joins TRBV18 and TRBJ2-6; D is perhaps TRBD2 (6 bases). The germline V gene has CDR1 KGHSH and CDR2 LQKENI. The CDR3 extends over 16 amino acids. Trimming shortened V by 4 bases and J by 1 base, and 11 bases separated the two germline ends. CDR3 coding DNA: TGTGCCAGCTCACTGGAGGGAAGGTCTGGGGCCAACGTCCTGACTTTC. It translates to CASSLEGRSGANVLTF. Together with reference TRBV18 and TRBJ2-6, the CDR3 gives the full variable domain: NAGVMQNPRHLVRRRGQEARLRCSPMKGHSHVYWYRQLPEEGLKFMVYLQKENIIDESGMPKERFSAEFPKEGPSILRIQQVVRGDSAAYFCASSLEGRSGANVLTFGAGSRLTVL.

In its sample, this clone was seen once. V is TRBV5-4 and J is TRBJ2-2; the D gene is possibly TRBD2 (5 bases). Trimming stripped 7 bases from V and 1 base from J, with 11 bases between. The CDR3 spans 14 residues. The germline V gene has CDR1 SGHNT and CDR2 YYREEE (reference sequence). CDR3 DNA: TGTGCCAGCGGTCTAGCCGAGAACACCGGGGAGCTGTTTTTT. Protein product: CASGLAENTGELFF.